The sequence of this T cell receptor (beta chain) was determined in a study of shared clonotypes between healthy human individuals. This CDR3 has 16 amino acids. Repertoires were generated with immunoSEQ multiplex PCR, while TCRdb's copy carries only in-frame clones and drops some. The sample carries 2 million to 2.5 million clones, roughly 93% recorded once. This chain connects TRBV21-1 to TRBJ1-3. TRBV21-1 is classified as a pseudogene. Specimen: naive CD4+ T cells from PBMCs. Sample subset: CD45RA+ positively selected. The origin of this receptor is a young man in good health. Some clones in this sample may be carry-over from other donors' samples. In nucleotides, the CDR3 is TGTGCCAGCAGCAAATTGGAGGCCCGCTCTGGAAACACCATATATTTT. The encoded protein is CASSKLEARSGNTIYF.